The clone carrying this T cell receptor (beta chain) was counted only a few times. This sample is drawn from a study of OX40 agonist ivuxolimab in advanced cancers. CDR1 and CDR2 from the germline V gene are SEHNR and FQNEAQ (reference sequence). V was cut by 4 bases and J by 3 bases, with 10 bases left in between. This CDR3 contains 14 residues. Repertoires were generated with immunoSEQ multiplex PCR, while TCRdb's copy carries only in-frame clones and drops some. Of about 27,000 clones in the sample, more than 60% were seen once. This receptor was taken from an adult with an advanced solid tumor such as melanoma, head and neck, liver or kidney cancer. This specimen was CD4+ or CD8+ T cells sorted from blood, taken in a trial of the OX40 agonist ivuxolimab. The chain joins TRBV7-9 to TRBJ1-5, with D unclear. In DNA form, the CDR3 reads TGTGCCAGCAGCTCCGGGAAGGTCAATCAGCCCCAGCATTTT. Translated: CASSSGKVNQPQHF. Complete variable domain (other parts from reference TRBV7-9 and TRBJ1-5): DTGVSQNPRHKITKRGQNVTFRCDPISEHNRLYWYRQTLGQGPEFLTYFQNEAQLEKSRLLSDRFSAERPKGSFSTLEIQRTEQGDSAMYLCASSSGKVNQPQHFGDGTRLSIL.